This TCR beta chain was sequenced for a study of cytomegalovirus exposure and HLA in healthy donors (dated by TCRdb to about 2017). For the study in its entirety: In an earlier analysis of 587 of the donors, approximately 300 Gb of sequence data and some 120 million unique TCR beta sequences from about 179 million T cells were reported. An early release covering 500 to 750 HLA-typed donors comprised 300 to 350 gigabases of sequencing data and tens of millions of unique TCR sequences. Among the roughly 400 genotyped donors, around 81% belonged to the genetic ancestry cluster associated with self-reported Caucasian donors. The study was designed to test whether signatures of past pathogen exposure could be identified by cataloging public T cell receptors. Using immunosequencing, the study profiled T cell repertoires from some 670 subjects and related those repertoires to cytomegalovirus serostatus. Besides the first cohort of more than 650 subjects, a separate validation cohort made up of over 100 different subjects was used. To predict cytomegalovirus infection status, the study combined high-throughput TCR immunosequencing, statistical association of individual TCRs with disease status, and machine learning. A later analysis re-examined previously published TCR beta repertoires from more than 600 donors and added high-resolution HLA genotyping to investigate patterns of TCR occurrence. In the later analysis, no new phenotypic data were used to find candidate immune exposures; instead, reliance was placed on TCR beta sequences and their occurrence across donors. An earlier analysis of 587 of the donors applied high-throughput TCR beta sequencing to assess whether each TCR beta V gene segment acted as functional or pseudogenic. Donor age, sex, ethnicity and CMV serostatus were compiled together with the repertoire data. A later genetic analysis used genome-wide SNP genotypes for about 65% of the roughly 700 donors, treating that subset as a discovery cohort. Every discovery cohort repertoire had been produced on one sequencing platform. HLA typing included class I and class II loci at four-digit resolution. The number of typed donors differed by locus: roughly 620-640 for A, B, C, DRB1 and DQB1; approximately 540 for DQA1; around 580 for DPA1; and about 450 for DPB1. About five DR-DQ haplotypes were treated as single units for association and clustering because of strong linkage in the cohort. Across 398 genotyped donors of the cohort, an average of roughly 230,000 unique TCR beta nucleotide sequences per donor were sequenced, and approximately 19% of those sequences were non-productive.

Broader findings and caveats from the paper: Most TCR sequences were seen in very few donors, while some public TCRs were found in many individuals. A later analysis associated 16,951 TCR beta sequences with specific HLA alleles at a false discovery rate of 0.05. According to the authors, the approach could potentially be generalized to other disease states and immunological phenotypes. Three of the identified cytomegalovirus-associated TCR beta chains were confirmed in vitro to be specific for cytomegalovirus antigens. A later genetic analysis reported fewer N-insertions in productive TCRs among donors in an Asian-associated ancestry cluster than the roughly 620-donor mean. Presence/absence analyses assumed roughly uniform sequencing depth across donors, an assumption that may not hold. When HLA alleles, especially DR and DQ, strongly co-occurred, attributing TCR associations to individual alleles was difficult. A further reported finding was that TCR beta sequences accurately predicted the HLA-A and HLA-B alleles for most subjects in the first cohort. Compared with equally common non-associated chains, HLA-associated TCR beta chains in a later analysis were more clonally expanded and had lower generation probabilities. Some 15 rarely observed V segments, including chromosome 9 orphons, were excluded from the earlier analysis of about 610 of the donors because counts were too low. Correlated functional status among segregating V segments might reflect linkage disequilibrium, but an unknown experimental factor could not be ruled out. Because HLA typing was unavailable for some donors at each locus, only the typed subset was used in association tests. The sequencing pipeline was judged likely to have produced a cluster of highly shared sequence variants as a technical artifact. In a later analysis, TCR association rates were found to vary across HLA loci, with the most associated TCRs seen for DRB1 alleles and the fewest for HLA-C alleles. In this cohort, only TCR beta chains were sequenced, and detectable features were limited by the absence of alpha or paired-chain data. A total of around 150 TCR beta chains were listed by the study as associated with cytomegalovirus. V-gene and J-gene trimming of TCR beta chains was associated with a missense DCLRE1C variant in a later genetic analysis, and the association was replicated in an independent cohort. A later analysis reported that several top co-occurrence clusters appeared linked to parvovirus B19, influenza, CMV and Epstein-Barr virus. An earlier analysis of roughly 570 of the donors showed that most TCR beta V segments appeared in productive rearrangements either about 87% or about 30% of the time, which broadly matched IMGT annotations. The only immune exposure information available for the cohort was CMV serostatus. A later analysis found that most CMV-associated TCR beta chains appeared HLA-restricted, with HLA associations seemingly driven largely by CMV exposure. The classifier was reported to diagnose cytomegalovirus status with high specificity and sensitivity in both the original and validation cohorts.

This clone has only one observation. Its target antigen remains unknown. No base quality values were provided; no much bigger clone lies one nucleotide off. The library relied on the immunoSEQ multiplex PCR assay. A mixture of 60 forward primers for TCR Vbeta segments and 13 reverse primers for TCR Jbeta segments was used in the multiplex PCR. Amplification of the CDR3 region of rearranged TCR beta genes was performed with a multiplex PCR assay on genomic DNA. The Illumina HiSeq System was used to sequence the amplified TCR beta libraries as 87-base-pair reads. As for the authors' bioinformatics: A later analysis tallied roughly 78 million unique TCR beta chains across the 650 to 750 repertoires, and around 9.9 million of those chains were shared by two or more donors. Raw reads were error-corrected and collapsed into unique sequences with a nearest-neighbor algorithm that merged closely related sequences to remove PCR and sequencing errors. V, D and J gene segments were assigned by aligning CDR3 sequences to IMGT reference sequences. Each retained sequence needed at least a six-nucleotide match to both a V gene segment and a J gene segment. Rearrangements were called productive when the CDR3 lacked stop codons and stayed in frame with V and J; all others were non-productive. Following IMGT convention, CDR3 was defined as the stretch from the second conserved V-encoded cysteine up to the conserved J-encoded phenylalanine. The earlier analysis of some 580 of the donors excluded any sequence lacking an unambiguous match to a single V gene segment. An earlier analysis of about 590 of the donors classified V segments as functional when productive rearrangements were above 56.7% and as segregating when the standard deviation between donors was above 5%. A statistical classification framework was built to diagnose cytomegalovirus status from the catalog of TCR beta chain sequences. In a later analysis, V and J genes were assigned by comparing TCR nucleotide sequences against IMGT/GENE-DB human TR gene sequences. A later analysis assigned CDR3 sequences and most-parsimonious VDJ recombination scenarios with the TCRdist pipeline. In a later analysis, each TCR beta chain was defined by its CDR3 amino acid sequence together with its V-gene family, and reads lacking a unique V-gene family were excluded. A later analysis removed 500 to 650 highly shared, low-generation-probability nucleotide sequences to deal with suspected cross-contamination and a sequencing artifact. A later analysis calculated a clonal expansion index for each public chain from normalized within-repertoire ranks of inferred template counts. A later analysis computed generation probabilities with a VDJ recombination model fitted to out-of-frame rearrangements, and checked the results against IGoR. Hypergeometric tests were used in a later analysis to score TCR-TCR, TCR-HLA and TCR-CMV co-occurrence, with a repertoire-size bias correction applied to the TCR pairs. In a later analysis, false discovery rates were estimated by permuting HLA or CMV assignments 20 times. In a later analysis, co-occurring TCRs were grouped using DBSCAN, with TCRdist sequence similarity added in when clustering inside HLA-allele-positive subsets. Co-occurrence clustering excluded repertoires with fewer than 30,000 or more than 120,000 public chains, plus five with anomalous nucleotide sharing. TCRdb took this table from immuneACCESS and kept in-frame rearrangements with V and J called. Such tables lack part of the clones; where checked against another copy, unresolved V genes explain under half of the gap, and the rest is unexplained. Clonal size and the V and J genes are those of that table, whereas D and trimming came from the DNA. This sample is represented by roughly 120,000 clones; approximately 80% of them were singletons. About 2.7% of the sample is in the top ten clones.

In total, approximately 700 healthy bone marrow donors made up the cohort. At the time of sampling, all cohort members were nominally healthy, though unrecorded immune exposures were likely present. The donor tested CMV seronegative, placing the donor among the roughly 350 seronegative members of the cohort. A peripheral blood sample was collected from each donor, and TCR beta sequencing was performed on peripheral blood mononuclear cells. The Qiagen DNeasy Blood Extraction Kit was used to extract genomic DNA from the blood cell samples. This TCR derives from a woman younger than 35 in good health and CMV-seronegative. Input material: PBMCs.

In nucleotide form, the sequence is TGTGCCAGTAGTTTTGGGCAGGTCACAGATACGCAGTATTTT. Its product reads: CASSFGQVTDTQYF. The sequence joins TRBV19 to TRBJ2-3; the D gene identity is not certain. V is cut by 5 bases and J by 2 bases, and the space between the germline ends is 11 bases. As encoded in the germline V gene (reference sequence), CDR1 is LNHDA while CDR2 is SQIVND. The CDR3, cysteine through phenylalanine, is 14 amino acids long. Solely the CDR3 DNA is kept, with 42 bases framed from the first base.